One sample yielded the 18 T cell receptor beta chains listed below, sequenced in a study of blood T cell repertoires in COVID-19. Clones were sequenced by immunoSEQ multiplex PCR, and TCRdb holds only the in-frame ones, with some missing. The sample carries 150,000 to 250,000 clones, approximately 82% recorded once. The sample consisted of peripheral blood. The receptors derive from a human donor with acute or convalescent COVID-19. The donor label of this sample is uncertain.

This clone turned up a few times. The V gene is TRBV7-6, the J gene TRBJ2-2; TRBD2 is a possible D gene (5 bases). The CDR3 is 15 residues long. Germline V gives CDR1 SGHVS, CDR2 FNYEAQ. V lost 1 base and J lost 3, with 9 bases in between. The CDR3 DNA sequence: TGTGCCAGCAGCTTAGGCCTAGCTCACACCGGGGAGCTGTTTTTT. Amino acids: CASSLGLAHTGELFF. The full variable domain, with the rest looked up from reference TRBV7-6 and TRBJ2-2, is GAGVSQSPRYKVTKRGQDVALRCDPISGHVSLYWYRQALGQGPEFLTYFNYEAQQDKSGLPNDRFSAERPEGSISTLTIQRTEQRDSAMYRCASSLGLAHTGELFFGEGSRLTVL.

The rearrangement links TRBV7-3 to TRBJ2-5, with 14 nucleotides matching TRBD2. V was pared by 5 bases and J by 5 bases, with 10 bases of the junction left unmatched. There are 17 residues in the CDR3. Germline V gene data show CDR1 as SGHTA and CDR2 as FQGTGA. As DNA, the CDR3 is TGTGCCAGCAGCCCGAAGGGACTAGCGGGAGAGTCCGAGACCCAGTACTTC. It encodes CASSPKGLAGESETQYF.

V and J are TRBV7-7 and TRBJ2-1, with D tentatively TRBD2 (6 bases). The CDR3 consists of 13 residues. Germline CDR1 and CDR2: SSHAT and FNYEAQ (reference sequence). V was clipped by 6 bases and J by 7 bases, with 13 bases between them. CDR3 bases: TGTGCCAGCAGTTTTGGGACTGGGAATGAGCAGTTCTTC. It specifies CASSFGTGNEQFF.

J is TRBJ2-3 and V is TRBV10-3; 10 positions match TRBD1. With 7 bases clipped from V and 6 bases from J, the junction kept 7 bases outside the gene matches. The length of the CDR3 is 14 residues. CDR1 and CDR2 from the germline V gene are ENHRY and SYGVKD. The CDR3 nucleotides read TGTGCCATCACAAGGGACAGGGGCGCGGATACGCAGTATTTT. Amino acid sequence: CAITRDRGADTQYF.

The count of this clone is one. The V and J genes are TRBV18 and TRBJ2-7; 8 positions agree with TRBD1. V trimming: 2 bases; J trimming: 3 bases; junction bases outside the gene matches: 0. The V gene's germline CDR1 is KGHSH and CDR2 LQKENI. The CDR3 extends over 13 amino acids. The CDR3 spells CASSPGTGYEQYF. Written as DNA, the CDR3 is TGTGCCAGCTCACCAGGGACAGGCTACGAGCAGTACTTC.

This clone was observed a single time. This chain links TRBV7-2 with TRBJ2-1, with 7 nucleotides matching TRBD2. This CDR3 spans 14 amino acids. Germline CDR1 SGHTA, CDR2 FQGNSA. V lost 1 base and J lost 10; bases outside the gene matches: 7. The CDR3 protein is CASSLVGRAKEQFF. The CDR3 DNA follows: TGTGCCAGCAGCTTAGTTGGGAGGGCCAAGGAGCAGTTCTTC.

V is TRBV2 and J is TRBJ1-4, with D possibly being TRBD1 (5 bases). V was cut by 6 bases and J by 0 bases, with 11 bases left in between. The V gene's germline CDR1 is SNHLY and CDR2 FYNNEI. This CDR3 has 15 amino acids. The CDR3 region is CASRPGGATNEKLFF. The CDR3 region has the DNA TGTGCCAGCAGACCCGGGGGGGCAACTAATGAAAAACTGTTTTTT.

The chain links TRBV3-1 (or the pseudogene TRBV3-2) to TRBJ1-2, with TRBD1 identical over 8 bases. This CDR3 is 15 amino acids long. Per germline, CDR1 LGHDT and CDR2 YNNKEL (reference sequence). J was trimmed by 8 bases and V by 0 bases; bases with no gene match: 8. CDR3 DNA sequence: TGTGCCAGCAGCCAAGATCCCCGCAACAGGGGGGGCTACACCTTC. Amino acid sequence: CASSQDPRNRGGYTF.

This rearrangement joins TRBV29-1 to TRBJ2-1, with 7 nucleotides matching TRBD2. Germline V gene sequence: CDR1 SQVTM, CDR2 ANQGSEA. Losses at the gene ends were 4 bases for V and 7 bases for J; bases not matched to a gene: 10. The CDR3 consists of 14 residues. The DNA for the CDR3 is TGCAGCGTTGTGGGCGGGAGTGGATTTAATGAGCAGTTCTTC. Residues: CSVVGGSGFNEQFF.

The chain couples TRBV11-2 to TRBJ1-4; maybe TRBD1 (6 bases). The V gene lost 4 bases and the J gene lost 6 bases, with 18 bases spanning the gap. Germline V gene data show CDR1 as SGHAT and CDR2 as FQNNGV. CDR3 length: 16 amino acids. The CDR3 protein is CASSSINRVLDEKLFF. CDR3 nucleotides: TGTGCCAGCAGCTCTATTAACAGGGTACTGGATGAAAAACTGTTTTTT. The variable domain in full, completed from reference TRBV11-2 and TRBJ1-4, reads EAGVAQSPRYKIIEKRQSVAFWCNPISGHATLYWYQQILGQGPKLLIQFQNNGVVDDSQLPKDRFSAERLKGVDSTLKIQPAKLEDSAVYLCASSSINRVLDEKLFFGSGTQLSVL.

The genes are TRBV28 and TRBJ2-3, with a possible D match to TRBD1 (6 bases). V was clipped by 4 bases and J by 4 bases, with 15 bases between them. The CDR3 contains 15 residues. Germline CDR1 reads MDHEN; CDR2 reads SYDVKM. The CDR3 region is CASSSRQAYADTQYF. CDR3 sequence (DNA): TGTGCCAGCAGTTCGAGACAGGCATACGCAGATACGCAGTATTTT.

The chain is built from TRBV10-3 and TRBJ2-5, with 7 bases that match TRBD2. Germline CDR1 and CDR2: ENHRY and SYGVKD. This CDR3 is built from 14 residues. V trimming: 6 bases; J trimming: 4 bases; junction bases outside the gene matches: 8. CDR3 residues: CAIRPTSLTETQYF. CDR3 nucleotides: TGTGCCATCAGACCGACTAGCCTCACAGAGACCCAGTACTTC.

This chain joins TRBV6-2 or TRBV6-3 and TRBJ1-1; D is perhaps TRBD1 (5 bases). The CDR3 has 13 amino acids. CDR1 is MNHEY and CDR2 is SVGEGT in the germline V gene. Trimming removed 2 bases at V and 6 bases at J, with 10 bases between. The CDR3 DNA reads as TGTGCCAGCAGTTACGGGACTAGGTCTGAAGCTTTCTTT. It specifies CASSYGTRSEAFF.

The V gene is TRBV3-1 (or the pseudogene TRBV3-2), the J gene TRBJ2-7; D is unresolved. Germline V gives CDR1 LGHDT, CDR2 YNNKEL (reference sequence). The CDR3 spans 14 residues. V was trimmed by 4 bases and J by 5 bases, leaving 15 bases between them. CDR3 sequence reads: CASSRLARSDEQYF. The CDR3, as DNA: TGTGCCAGCAGCCGCCTTGCGAGGAGCGACGAGCAGTACTTC.

This clone was seen a few times. The chain couples TRBV29-1 to TRBJ1-1, with D hard to call. V lost 4 bases and J lost 1, with 4 bases in between. Germline lookup yields CDR1 SQVTM and CDR2 ANQGSEA. The CDR3 has 11 amino acids. The CDR3 DNA is TGCAGCGTTGTTCGGAACACTGAAGCTTTCTTT. It yields the protein CSVVRNTEAFF.

This chain connects TRBV5-1 to TRBJ1-4; D gene ambiguous. Trimming took off 1 base at V and 6 bases at J, with 10 bases between the two ends. The CDR3 loop spans 14 amino acids. CDR1 and CDR2 (germline): SGHRS, YFSETQ. The CDR3 is CASSLLGLDEKLFF. DNA of the CDR3: TGCGCCAGCAGCTTGTTAGGACTGGATGAAAAACTGTTTTTT.

The chain couples TRBV9 to TRBJ1-1; weak D call: TRBD1 (6 bases). V shed 0 bases and J shed 1 base, with 10 bases lying between them. CDR1 and CDR2 (germline): SGDLS, YYNGEE. The CDR3 loop spans 15 amino acids. The CDR3 nucleotides are TGTGCCAGCAGCGTAGTAGGACAGACGAACACTGAAGCTTTCTTT. Protein sequence: CASSVVGQTNTEAFF.

The J gene is TRBJ1-5, the V gene TRBV6-6; 8 nucleotides agree with TRBD1. The CDR3 sequence is 14 residues long. Germline V lookup: CDR1 MNHNY, CDR2 SVGAGI (reference sequence). J gave up 6 bases and V 6 bases, and 7 bases lay outside the gene matches. The CDR3 DNA reads TGTGCCAGCAGCTTGACAGGGGACGCTCAGCCCCAGCATTTT. Its translation is CASSLTGDAQPQHF.